This T cell receptor (beta chain) is drawn from a study of shared clonotypes between healthy human individuals. The data were produced by immunoSEQ multiplex PCR, yet TCRdb's version contains in-frame clones alone and is incomplete. The data hold approximately 1.5 million clones, with about 98.5% observed a single time. This CDR3 has 13 amino acids. Looked up from germline, CDR1 is SGHDT and CDR2 is YYEEEE. The germline V and J ends were trimmed by 5 bases and 4 bases, with 10 bases remaining between them. This chain connects TRBV5-6 to TRBJ1-5, with D perhaps matching TRBD1 (5 bases). Sample: naive CD4+ T cells sorted from blood. Documented subset: CD45RA+ positively selected. The origin of this receptor is a man between 25 and 39 years old in good health. In DNA form, the CDR3 reads TGTGCCAGCAGTTGGGACCGAAATCAGCCCCAGCATTTT. It codes for CASSWDRNQPQHF. The entire variable domain, with the rest obtained from reference TRBV5-6 and TRBJ1-5, is as follows: DAGVTQSPTHLIKTRGQQVTLRCSPKSGHDTVSWYQQALGQGPQFIFQYYEEEERQRGNFPDRFSGHQFPNYSSELNVNALLLGDSALYLCASSWDRNQPQHFGDGTRLSIL.